The 26 T cell receptor beta chains reported below all come from one sample, sequenced in a study of patients and donors after allogeneic stem cell transplantation. TCRdb used MiXCR to reprocess the RT-PCR reads, holding one entry per CDR3 protein. Here the sample spans approximately 220,000 distinct CDR3 sequences, roughly 38% being singletons. Sequencing was done on a sample of blood, either unsorted or a sorted T cell fraction (not recorded which). Receptors originate from a human donor who was either an allogeneic HSCT recipient or a stem cell or donor lymphocyte infusion donor (not recorded which). It is not recorded whose cells these are; they may come from a transplant donor.

The V gene is TRBV28, the J gene TRBJ2-1; the match to TRBD2 covers 8 bases. The J segment lost 4 bases and the V segment lost 3 bases, leaving 2 bases of the junction unmatched. This CDR3 has 14 residues. Germline-derived CDR1 and CDR2 are MDHEN and SYDVKM. In DNA form, the CDR3 reads TGTGCCAGCAGTTTTAGCGGGGCATACAATGAGCAGTTCTTC. Protein sequence: CASSFSGAYNEQFF.

In its sample, this clonotype was seen a few times. As DNA, the CDR3 is TGCAGCGTTTCGGGCGGGGGCGAAGTCACGCAGTATTTT. Amino acid sequence: CSVSGGGEVTQYF. This chain connects TRBV29-1 to TRBJ2-3, with a possible D match to TRBD2 (7 bases). Germline-derived CDR1 and CDR2 are SQVTM and ANQGSEA. The CDR3 is 13 amino acids. Trimming removed 5 bases from V and 9 bases from J, with 18 bases in between.

J is TRBJ1-1 and V is TRBV4-3; D unclear. The V gene's germline CDR1 is LGHNA and CDR2 YSLEER. The CDR3 has 14 amino acids. V lost 0 bases and J lost 1, with 6 bases in between. CDR3 sequence (DNA): TGCGCCAGCAGCCAAGATTACCGGAACACTGAAGCTTTCTTT. Translated: CASSQDYRNTEAFF.

The chain recombines TRBV5-1 with TRBJ1-5; 10 bases are a match to TRBD1. Germline V lookup: CDR1 SGHRS, CDR2 YFSETQ. The CDR3 is 14 residues long. Germline trimming cut 3 bases from V and 7 bases from J; bases unmatched to any gene: 4. CDR3 sequence (DNA): TGCGCCAGCAGCTCGGGACAGGGGATACAGCCCCAGCATTTT. Its protein is CASSSGQGIQPQHF. The variable domain in full, with the rest retrieved from reference TRBV5-1 and TRBJ1-5, is KAGVTQTPRYLIKTRGQQVTLSCSPISGHRSVSWYQQTPGQGLQFLFEYFSETQRNKGNFPGRFSGRQFSNSRSEMNVSTLELGDSALYLCASSSGQGIQPQHFGDGTRLSIL.

The gene calls are TRBV7-9 and TRBJ2-4; D is undetermined. This CDR3 region has 13 residues. Per germline, CDR1 SEHNR and CDR2 FQNEAQ (reference sequence). V lost 2 bases, J lost 7 bases, and 9 bases lay in between. The DNA for the CDR3 is TGTGCCAGCAGCTTACGGACGGAGAACATTCAGTACTTC. It codes for CASSLRTENIQYF.

The CDR3 spells CASSQRGKSGNTIYF. CDR3 coding DNA: TGTGCCAGCAGCCAGAGGGGGAAATCTGGAAACACCATATATTTT. This chain links TRBV12-3 or TRBV12-4 with TRBJ1-3; possibly TRBD1 for D (6 bases). The V and J ends lost 6 bases and 1 base respectively, with 13 bases between them. This CDR3 has 15 residues.

CDR3 amino acids: CSAFQENRGNQPQHF. As DNA, the CDR3 is TGCAGTGCTTTCCAGGAAAACCGGGGCAATCAGCCCCAGCATTTT. The chain carries TRBV20-1 and TRBJ1-5, with unresolved D. V was pared by 5 bases and J by 2 bases, with 16 bases between. Germline V gives CDR1 DFQATT, CDR2 SNEGSKA (reference sequence). The CDR3 is 15 residues long.

The V and J genes are TRBV6-6 and TRBJ1-5, with 8 bases matching TRBD1. The CDR3 is made up of 14 amino acids. Germline trimming cut 2 bases from V and 7 bases from J; bases unmatched to any gene: 4. Germline CDR1 reads MNHNY; CDR2 reads SVGAGI (reference sequence). The CDR3 spells CASSYRTGTQPQHF. The CDR3 DNA reads as TGTGCCAGCAGTTACCGGACAGGGACCCAGCCCCAGCATTTT.

The V call is TRBV28, the J call TRBJ1-1; D unclear. Germline values: CDR1 MDHEN, CDR2 SYDVKM. The length of the CDR3 is 14 residues. Trimming took off 2 bases at V and 0 bases at J, with 7 bases between the two ends. CDR3 sequence reads: CASSLIRLNTEAFF. The CDR3 bases are TGTGCCAGCAGTTTAATACGGCTGAACACTGAAGCTTTCTTT. Variable domain in full (rest from reference TRBV28 and TRBJ1-1): DVKVTQSSRYLVKRTGEKVFLECVQDMDHENMFWYRQDPGLGLRLIYFSYDVKMKEKGDIPEGYSVSREKKERFSLILESASTNQTSMYLCASSLIRLNTEAFFGQGTRLTVV.

In DNA form, the CDR3 reads TGTGCCAGCAGTGATCCAGACAGTCCCCAAGAGACCCAGTACTTC. Protein sequence: CASSDPDSPQETQYF. This sequence joins TRBV2 and TRBJ2-5; a weak D match, TRBD1 (5 bases). The length of the CDR3 is 15 residues. Germline CDR1 is SNHLY and CDR2 is FYNNEI. The V gene lost 3 bases and the J gene lost 1 base, with 12 bases spanning the gap.

This clonotype has more than one count but fewer than ten. The chain is built from TRBV28 and TRBJ1-6, with 10 bases that match TRBD1. The CDR3 is 16 residues long. CDR1 and CDR2 from the germline V gene are MDHEN and SYDVKM. The junction had 7 bases not matched to a gene; V was cut back by 3 bases and J by 8 bases. The CDR3 loop is CASSFRMGQGHSPLHF. CDR3 in DNA: TGTGCCAGCAGTTTCAGAATGGGACAGGGGCATTCACCCCTCCACTTT.

The chain carries TRBV20-1 and TRBJ2-7; D is unresolved. CDR1 is DFQATT and CDR2 is SNEGSKA in the germline V gene (reference sequence). CDR3 size: 12 residues. Between the trimmed V and J ends, which lost 3 bases and 1 base, there was a span of 7 bases. The CDR3 DNA reads TGCAGTGCTAGCACAGTTTCCTACGAGCAGTACTTC. Translated, it gives CSASTVSYEQYF.

The chain employs TRBV4-2 and TRBJ1-5; 8 bases are shared with TRBD1. From germline, CDR1 is LGHNA and CDR2 YNFKEQ. The CDR3 runs 17 residues. The ends lost 0 bases at V and 5 bases at J; junction bases unmatched: 9. The CDR3 DNA reads as TGTGCCAGCAGCCAAGAGCGGTCGGGACAGGACTATCAGCCCCAGCATTTT. This encodes CASSQERSGQDYQPQHF.

The chain joins TRBV7-2 to TRBJ1-2; TRBD1 matches 8 bases. J lost 4 bases, V lost 0 bases, and 7 bases had no gene match. Germline lookup yields CDR1 SGHTA and CDR2 FQGNSA. The CDR3 length is 16 residues. The CDR3 protein is CASSLAGTGGVYGYTF. CDR3 bases: TGTGCCAGCAGCTTAGCGGGGACAGGTGGAGTCTATGGCTACACCTTC.

This clonotype was seen more than once but under ten times. In DNA form, the CDR3 reads TGTGCCAGCAGCGTAAGGGTCGAAGGCGAGCAGTACTTC. This codes for CASSVRVEGEQYF. The genes are TRBV9 and TRBJ2-7; D is uncertain. This CDR3 has 13 residues. The V end was cut by 1 base, the J end by 6 bases, with 11 bases between. Germline CDR1 reads SGDLS; CDR2 reads YYNGEE.

This rearrangement joins TRBV28 to TRBJ1-4; no reliable D call. V dropped 6 bases and J dropped 3 bases, with 11 bases sitting between them. The CDR3 is 14 residues long. The germline V gene encodes CDR1 MDHEN and CDR2 SYDVKM. The CDR3 sequence is CASSPPTANEKLFF. The CDR3, as DNA: TGTGCCAGCAGCCCGCCCACGGCTAATGAAAAACTGTTTTTT. Supplemented by reference TRBV28 and TRBJ1-4, the full variable domain reads DVKVTQSSRYLVKRTGEKVFLECVQDMDHENMFWYRQDPGLGLRLIYFSYDVKMKEKGDIPEGYSVSREKKERFSLILESASTNQTSMYLCASSPPTANEKLFFGSGTQLSVL.

This clonotype was seen at least ten times. The chain carries TRBV10-3 and TRBJ1-5; D unclear. Between the trimmed V and J ends, which lost 7 bases and 5 bases, there was a span of 12 bases. The CDR3 sequence is 13 residues long. CDR1 ENHRY and CDR2 SYGVKD come from the germline V gene. CDR3 DNA: TGTGCCATCACCCGCAGTTGGGATCAGCCCCAGCATTTT. Amino acids: CAITRSWDQPQHF.

This clonotype was seen a handful of times. The rearrangement links TRBV5-1 to TRBJ1-6; D is unresolved. Looked up from germline, CDR1 is SGHRS and CDR2 is YFSETQ. The CDR3 runs 13 residues. The V gene lost 0 bases and the J gene lost 6 bases, with 4 bases spanning the gap. The CDR3 DNA reads as TGCGCCAGCAGCTTGGGGGTTAATTCACCCCTCCACTTT. It is translated as CASSLGVNSPLHF.

This clonotype appeared a few times. This chain links TRBV19 with TRBJ1-2, with TRBD1 as a possible D gene (5 bases). The CDR3 is 13 amino acids. Trimming pared 3 bases from V and 8 bases from J, leaving 13 bases between. Germline loops: CDR1 LNHDA, CDR2 SQIVND (reference sequence). CDR3 bases: TGTGCCAGTAGTATCGGGACCGACGTGGGCTACACCTTC. Residues: CASSIGTDVGYTF. Full variable domain (rest looked up from reference TRBV19 and TRBJ1-2): DGGITQSPKYLFRKEGQNVTLSCEQNLNHDAMYWYRQDPGQGLRLIYYSQIVNDFQKGDIAEGYSVSREKKESFPLTVTSAQKNPTAFYLCASSIGTDVGYTFGSGTRLTVV.

The chain links TRBV5-5 to TRBJ2-3, with D tentatively TRBD2 (6 bases). The CDR3 is 18 residues long. In germline, CDR1 is SGHKS, CDR2 YYEKEE (reference sequence). Trimming took 2 bases from V and 4 from J, leaving 23 bases between them. The CDR3 sequence is CASSLLPTSGGIADTQYF. The DNA for the CDR3 is TGTGCCAGCAGCTTACTCCCCACGAGCGGAGGGATCGCAGATACGCAGTATTTT.

The genes are TRBV5-1 and TRBJ2-2; unclear D gene. This CDR3 has 14 residues. Germline CDR1 is SGHRS and CDR2 is YFSETQ. Trimming took 2 bases from V and 1 from J, leaving 6 bases between them. The CDR3 loop reads CASSFQENTGELFF. DNA of the CDR3: TGCGCCAGCAGCTTTCAAGAGAACACCGGGGAGCTGTTTTTT. The whole variable domain, remainder taken from reference TRBV5-1 and TRBJ2-2, is KAGVTQTPRYLIKTRGQQVTLSCSPISGHRSVSWYQQTPGQGLQFLFEYFSETQRNKGNFPGRFSGRQFSNSRSEMNVSTLELGDSALYLCASSFQENTGELFFGEGSRLTVL.

The CDR3 DNA follows: TGCGCCAGCAGCCACCAAGTTGCGAACACTGAAGCTTTCTTT. Its protein product is CASSHQVANTEAFF. The chain combines TRBV5-1 with TRBJ1-1; D uncertain. The V end lost 4 bases, the J end lost 1 base, and 11 bases lay between the germline ends. This CDR3 is 14 amino acids long. Per the germline V gene, CDR1 is SGHRS and CDR2 is YFSETQ.

In this sample, this clonotype turned up a few times. The chain employs TRBV5-1 and TRBJ2-5, with 8 positions matching TRBD2. The germline V gene has CDR1 SGHRS and CDR2 YFSETQ. The V gene end was trimmed by 7 bases and the J gene end by 1 base; junction bases not matched to a gene: 3. The CDR3 loop spans 13 amino acids. CDR3 region: CASFRGGQETQYF. CDR3 DNA: TGCGCCAGCTTTCGGGGGGGCCAAGAGACCCAGTACTTC.

The rearrangement uses TRBV6-1 and TRBJ1-1; no definite D call. V lost 6 bases to trimming and J lost 3 bases, with 11 bases between them. The CDR3 spans 13 residues. Germline assignment: CDR1 MNHNS and CDR2 SASEGT. The CDR3 DNA follows: TGTGCCAGCAGGGACCGACGGGACACTGAAGCTTTCTTT. Protein: CASRDRRDTEAFF.

This clonotype was counted between two and nine times. The chain carries TRBV7-3 and TRBJ1-1, with D hard to call. The V gene's germline CDR1 is SGHTA and CDR2 FQGTGA. This CDR3 contains 14 residues. V was trimmed by 5 bases and J by 1 base, leaving 11 bases between them. In DNA form, the CDR3 reads TGTGCCAGCAGCCCCCTTGGAGGGAACACTGAAGCTTTCTTT. It is translated as CASSPLGGNTEAFF.

This clonotype was counted a few times. The chain joins TRBV18 to TRBJ2-1; 7 nucleotides match TRBD1. The CDR3 contains 15 residues. Trimming removed 4 bases from V and 0 bases from J; junction bases left unmatched: 3. Germline V CDR1 and CDR2: KGHSH, LQKENI. The CDR3 is CASSLRQGSYNEQFF. The CDR3 region has the DNA TGTGCCAGCTCACTTAGACAGGGCTCCTACAATGAGCAGTTCTTC.